This T cell receptor beta chain derives from a study of blood T cells in healthy people across ages. All donors came from Russia, were Caucasian and healthy, and spanned ages about 6 to 100. Each individual donor underwent a draw of 8.5 to 10 milliliters of peripheral blood. After removal of 7 bases from V and 4 bases from J, the junction contained 4 bases not matched to a gene. Germline loops: CDR1 SQVTM, CDR2 ANQGSEA. The CDR3 sequence is 12 residues long. Then a second PCR, running roughly 7 to 11 cycles, was carried out with a sample-barcoded 5' primer and a J-beta primer mix. Each cDNA molecule, via a template-switch adaptor with 12 random nucleotides, was tagged. TCRdb ran MiXCR on the 5' RACE reads and lists one entry per CDR3 protein. Among almost 300,000 distinct CDR3 sequences, roughly 26% were seen once, and the ten largest hold 29%.

The receptor was derived from a woman between 65 and 79 years old in good health. The source material was blood. This chain links TRBV29-1 with TRBJ2-3; 8 bases agree with TRBD2. CDR3 region: CSAAGAADTQYF. CDR3 in DNA: TGCAGCGCAGCGGGAGCTGCAGATACGCAGTATTTT.